The source of this T cell receptor (beta chain) is a study of CD8 T cells in Susac syndrome. Whole-study context: Blood was drawn from patients with Susac syndrome. At that point, they were therapy-naive, on corticosteroids, or on intravenous immunoglobulin alone.

An amount of RNA that ranged from roughly 0.45 to 1 ug was reverse transcribed with random hexamers. Amplification of TCR beta CDR3 used immunoSEQ multiplex PCR across 54 Vbeta and 13 Jbeta. TCRdb called the immunoSEQ multiplex PCR reads again in MiXCR, with one record for every CDR3 protein. The sample holds some 94,000 distinct CDR3 sequences, just under 95% seen once. TEMRA cells were FACS-enriched, and CD8+ and CD4+ T cells were isolated negatively. This CDR3 has 13 amino acids. V lost 10 bases, J lost 2 bases, and 12 bases lay in between. The sequence came from a human donor with Susac syndrome. Sequencing input: CD4+ T cells from PBMCs. This rearrangement joins TRBV12-3 or TRBV12-4 to TRBJ1-5; D is possibly TRBD1 (5 bases). The CDR3 protein is CAITGDGNQPQHF. DNA of the CDR3: TGTGCCATTACGGGGGACGGCAATCAGCCCCAGCATTTT.